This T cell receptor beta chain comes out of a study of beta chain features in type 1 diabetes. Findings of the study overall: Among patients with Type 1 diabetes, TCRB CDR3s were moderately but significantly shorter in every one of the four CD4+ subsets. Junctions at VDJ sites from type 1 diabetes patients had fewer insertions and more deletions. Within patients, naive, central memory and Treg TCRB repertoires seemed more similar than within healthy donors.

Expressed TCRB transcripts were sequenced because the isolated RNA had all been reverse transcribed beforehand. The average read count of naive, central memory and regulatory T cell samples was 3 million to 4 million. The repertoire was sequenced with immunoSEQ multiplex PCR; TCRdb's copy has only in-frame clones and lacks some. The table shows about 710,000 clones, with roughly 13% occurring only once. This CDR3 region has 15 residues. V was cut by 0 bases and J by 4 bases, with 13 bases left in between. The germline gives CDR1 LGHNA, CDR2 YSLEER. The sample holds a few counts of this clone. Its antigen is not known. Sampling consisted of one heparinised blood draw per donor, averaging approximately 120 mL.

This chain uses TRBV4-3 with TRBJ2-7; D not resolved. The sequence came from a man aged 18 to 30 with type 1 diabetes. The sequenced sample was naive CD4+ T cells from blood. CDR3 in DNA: TGCGCCAGCAGCCAAGAGGCGCGACTCCTGTACGAGCAGTACTTC. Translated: CASSQEARLLYEQYF.